This T cell receptor (beta chain) was sequenced during a study of PD-1 blockade in mismatch repair-deficient tumors. About the research overall: All were previously treated, progressing patients with 11 to 13 mismatch repair-deficient cancer types.

This clone showed up just once. Its antigen is unknown. Time point noted: roughly 10-day in vitro stimulation with candidate neoantigen peptide 4. Cells were stimulated 10 days with each of about 7 ELISpot-reactive neoantigens. The germline gives CDR1 SGHNT, CDR2 YYREEE (reference sequence). CDR3 length: 13 amino acids. This table comes from immunoSEQ multiplex PCR, and its TCRdb copy is limited to in-frame clones, with some not included. The sample shows more than 11,000 clones, 84% of them seen only once. Source: cells cultured in vitro, taken from a patient treated with pembrolizumab. The chain recombines TRBV5-4 with TRBJ2-5; D uncertain. Near its end, the DNA agrees better with TRBJ2-7, so the J call may be wrong. This clonotype was sampled from an adult with mismatch repair-deficient cancer. CDR3 sequence reads: CASSPDSAYEQYF. The CDR3 nucleotides read TGTGCCAGCAGCCCCGACTCTGCCTACGAGCAGTACTTC.